This T cell receptor (beta chain) was identified during a study of CXCR3-negative and CXCR3-positive naive CD8 T cells. At the level of the study: For each library, about 1.5 +/- 0.3 million TRB reads were obtained, around 140 million in total.

The CDR3 covers 14 residues. With respect to this clonotype: Antigen unknown.

General study results and limits: More hydrophobic TRB CDR3s occurred in CXCR3-positive than in CXCR3-negative naive cells. The study found comparably high diversity in both naive subsets and much lower diversity in memory CD8+ cells. Similar TRBV-TRBJ gene usage was seen in naive CXCR3-negative and CXCR3-positive cells, but not in memory cells.

Through 5' RACE with UMI labels, the TRB cDNA libraries were prepared. From the 5' RACE reads, TCRdb lists one entry per CDR3 protein and no DNA. Its listing shows some 150,000 distinct CDR3 sequences. The V and J genes are TRBV12-3 or TRBV12-4 and TRBJ2-5; TCRdb's assignment of TRBD2 cannot be checked, as there is no DNA. This TCR came from a human donor in good health. Some clones in this sample may be carry-over from other donors' samples. Sequencing input: naive CXCR3+ CD8+ T cells from blood. Subset of the sample: CD45RO-CCR7+CD27+CD95- naive CD8+ T cells expressing CXCR3 (TNR3+). The chain's CDR3 is CASSLSGGAKTQYF.